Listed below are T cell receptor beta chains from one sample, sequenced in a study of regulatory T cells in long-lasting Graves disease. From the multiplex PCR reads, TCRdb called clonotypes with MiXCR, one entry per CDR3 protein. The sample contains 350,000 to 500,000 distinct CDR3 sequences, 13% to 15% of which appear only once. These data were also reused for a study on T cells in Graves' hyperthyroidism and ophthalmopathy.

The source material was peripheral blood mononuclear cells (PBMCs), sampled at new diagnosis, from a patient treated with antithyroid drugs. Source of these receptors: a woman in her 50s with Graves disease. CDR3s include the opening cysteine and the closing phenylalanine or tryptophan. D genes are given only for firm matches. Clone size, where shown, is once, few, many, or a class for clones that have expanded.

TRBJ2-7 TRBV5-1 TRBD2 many CASSLLPAGEANEQYF TGCGCCAGCAGCTTGCTCCCAGCGGGAGAAGCCAACGAGCAGTACTTC
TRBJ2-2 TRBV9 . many CASSADASANTGELFF TGTGCCAGCAGCGCCGACGCTTCCGCGAACACCGGGGAGCTGTTTTTT
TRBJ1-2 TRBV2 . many CASSAVQGNYGYTF TGTGCCAGCAGTGCGGTTCAGGGCAACTATGGCTACACCTTC
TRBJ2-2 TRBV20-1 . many CSARVPLGTGELFF TGCAGTGCTAGAGTTCCGCTGGGAACCGGGGAGCTGTTTTTT
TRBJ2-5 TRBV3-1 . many CASSQDGEGRTQYF TGTGCCAGCAGCCAAGATGGTGAGGGACGGACCCAGTACTTC
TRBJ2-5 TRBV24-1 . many CATSDMVAEETQYF TGTGCCACCAGTGATATGGTGGCAGAAGAGACCCAGTACTTC
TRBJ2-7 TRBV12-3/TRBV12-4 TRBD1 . CASSSKSGQAYEQYF TGTGCCAGCAGTTCGAAAAGTGGACAGGCCTACGAGCAGTACTTC
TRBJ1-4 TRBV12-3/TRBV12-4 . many CASSSSGLEGEKLFF TGTGCCAGCAGTTCGTCAGGGTTAGAGGGGGAAAAACTGTTTTTT
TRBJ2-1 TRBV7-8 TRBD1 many CASSSQPGQGANEQFF TGTGCCAGCAGCTCACAGCCCGGACAGGGCGCAAATGAGCAGTTCTTC
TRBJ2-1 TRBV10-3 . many CAISATGRLNYNEQFF TGTGCCATCAGTGCCACCGGACGGCTGAACTACAATGAGCAGTTCTTC
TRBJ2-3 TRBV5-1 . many CASEGEPGLLSTDTQYF TGCGCCAGCGAGGGGGAACCGGGACTACTTAGCACAGATACGCAGTATTTT
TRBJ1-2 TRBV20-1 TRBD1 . CSARDPRGPSYGYTF TGCAGTGCTAGAGATCCCAGGGGGCCGAGCTATGGCTACACCTTC
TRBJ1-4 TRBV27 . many CASSPYLASTNEKLFF TGTGCCAGCAGCCCCTATCTGGCGTCAACTAATGAAAAACTGTTTTTT
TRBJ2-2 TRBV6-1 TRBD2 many CASSSFSSGSNTGELFF TGTGCCAGCAGCTCCTTCTCTAGCGGGTCGAACACCGGGGAGCTGTTTTTT
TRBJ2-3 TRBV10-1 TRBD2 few CASSGTSGNQPRSTDTQYF TGCGCCAGCAGTGGGACTAGCGGGAATCAACCAAGAAGCACAGATACGCAGTATTTT
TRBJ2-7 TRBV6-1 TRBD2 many CASRPGTSGSRSYEQYF TGTGCCAGCAGACCCGGGACTAGCGGGAGCCGCTCCTACGAGCAGTACTTC
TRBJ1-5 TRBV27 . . CASSLGGVRNQPQHF TGTGCCAGCAGTTTGGGGGGGGTGCGGAATCAGCCCCAGCATTTT
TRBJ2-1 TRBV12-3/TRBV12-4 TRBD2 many CASSFRTSGHRTDNEQFF TGTGCCAGCAGTTTCCGGACTAGCGGCCATCGGACTGACAATGAGCAGTTCTTC
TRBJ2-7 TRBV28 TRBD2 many CASSLGGAGLAATYEQYF TGTGCCAGCAGCCTTGGTGGGGCCGGACTAGCGGCAACCTACGAGCAGTACTTC
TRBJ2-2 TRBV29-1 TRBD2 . CSVGLAGSQGNTGELFF TGCAGCGTGGGACTAGCGGGTTCCCAAGGGAACACCGGGGAGCTGTTTTTT
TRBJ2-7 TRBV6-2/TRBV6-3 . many CASSYWRLSVNYEQYF TGTGCCAGCAGTTACTGGCGTCTCAGTGTGAACTACGAGCAGTACTTC
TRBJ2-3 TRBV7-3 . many CASSFRGTDTQYF TGTGCCAGCAGCTTCCGGGGAACAGATACGCAGTATTTT
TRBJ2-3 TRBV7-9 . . CASRPGQLTDTQYF TGTGCCAGCAGGCCGGGACAACTCACAGATACGCAGTATTTT
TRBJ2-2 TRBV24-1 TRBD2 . CATSAGGRLLTGELFF TGTGCCACCAGTGCGGGCGGGAGATTGCTTACCGGGGAGCTGTTTTTT
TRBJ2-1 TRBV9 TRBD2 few CASTIGGGSYNEQFF TGTGCCAGCACCATCGGGGGGGGCTCCTACAATGAGCAGTTCTTC
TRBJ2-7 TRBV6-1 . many CASSGSPNEQYF TGTGCCAGCAGCGGATCCCCCAACGAGCAGTACTTC
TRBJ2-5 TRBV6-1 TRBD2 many CASTLLAGARETQYF TGTGCCAGCACCCTACTAGCGGGAGCCAGGGAGACCCAGTACTTC
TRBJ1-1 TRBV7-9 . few CASSLEYSIGGPRTEAFF TGTGCCAGCAGCTTAGAGTATTCAATCGGGGGTCCGCGCACTGAAGCTTTCTTT
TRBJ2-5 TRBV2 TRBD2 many CASRGSAGGPETQYF TGTGCCAGCAGGGGTTCAGCGGGAGGGCCCGAGACCCAGTACTTC
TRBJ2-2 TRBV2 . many CATTEAGELFF TGTGCCACCACAGAGGCCGGGGAGCTGTTTTTT
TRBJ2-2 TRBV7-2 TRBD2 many CASSGGGRADTGELFF TGTGCCAGCAGCGGGGGCGGGAGGGCGGACACCGGGGAGCTGTTTTTT
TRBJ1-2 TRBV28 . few CASTPSSGGGTNYGYTF TGTGCCAGCACCCCTTCATCGGGCGGGGGTACAAACTATGGCTACACCTTC
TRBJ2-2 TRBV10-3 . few CAISGRHTTGELFF TGTGCCATCAGTGGACGACACACCACCGGGGAGCTGTTTTTT
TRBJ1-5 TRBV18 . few CASSLEQGGYSNQPQHF TGTGCCAGCTCACTAGAACAAGGAGGGTACAGCAATCAGCCCCAGCATTTT
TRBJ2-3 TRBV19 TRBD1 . CASSINRGASAPGESTDTQYF TGTGCCAGTAGTATAAACAGGGGAGCTTCGGCCCCCGGGGAGAGCACAGATACGCAGTATTTT
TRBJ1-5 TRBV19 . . CASNLWGDQPQHF TGTGCCAGTAATTTGTGGGGGGATCAGCCCCAGCATTTT
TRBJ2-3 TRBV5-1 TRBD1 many CASRSQGDTDTQYF TGCGCCAGCAGATCACAGGGGGACACAGATACGCAGTATTTT
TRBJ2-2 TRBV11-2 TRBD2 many CASSLGRGLAFTGELFF TGTGCCAGCAGCTTAGGGAGGGGACTAGCGTTCACCGGGGAGCTGTTTTTT
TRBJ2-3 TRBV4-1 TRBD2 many CASSSGTSVTDTQYF TGCGCCAGCAGCTCCGGGACTAGCGTGACAGATACGCAGTATTTT
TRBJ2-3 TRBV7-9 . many CASSPDGTSTDTQYF TGTGCCAGCAGCCCAGACGGGACTAGCACAGATACGCAGTATTTT
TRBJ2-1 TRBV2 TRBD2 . CASSPTSGREDNEQFF TGTGCCAGCAGCCCAACTAGCGGGAGGGAAGACAATGAGCAGTTCTTC
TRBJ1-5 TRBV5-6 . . CASSLFPGASNQPQHF TGTGCCAGCAGCTTGTTTCCAGGGGCGAGCAATCAGCCCCAGCATTTT
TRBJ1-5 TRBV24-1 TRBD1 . CATRGQGANQPQHF TGTGCCACCAGGGGACAGGGGGCAAATCAGCCCCAGCATTTT
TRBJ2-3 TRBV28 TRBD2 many CASRGLAASTDTQYF TGTGCCAGCAGGGGACTAGCGGCTAGCACAGATACGCAGTATTTT
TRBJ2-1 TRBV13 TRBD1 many CASSTHRPTGESYNEQFF TGTGCCAGCAGCACCCACCGTCCTACAGGGGAATCTTACAATGAGCAGTTCTTC
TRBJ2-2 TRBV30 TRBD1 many CAWGTGGWTGELFF TGTGCCTGGGGAACAGGGGGCTGGACCGGGGAGCTGTTTTTT